The present TCR beta chain was sequenced within a study of cytomegalovirus exposure and HLA in healthy donors (dated by TCRdb to 2015 to 2018). Context from the whole study: A later analysis indicated that the 120 validation repertoires were generated on the platform also employed for the approximately 670 repertoires of the first cohort. Along with the approximately 700-subject first cohort, a separate validation cohort of approximately 110 different subjects was used. The study combined high-throughput TCR immunosequencing, statistical association of individual TCRs with disease status, and machine learning to predict cytomegalovirus infection status. The study aimed to test whether signatures of past pathogen exposure could be identified by cataloging public T cell receptors.

The germline V gene specifies MDHEN as CDR1 and SYDVKM as CDR2. The CDR3, from cysteine to phenylalanine, totals 16 residues. Solely the CDR3 DNA is kept, with 48 bases framed from the first base. After removal of 5 bases from V and 4 bases from J, the junction retains 11 bases not matched to a gene. Results the study describes overall, beyond this receptor: A total of roughly 160 TCR beta chains were listed by the study as associated with cytomegalovirus. In a later analysis, TCRs clustered in the first cohort were found to also tend to co-occur in the 120 or so validation repertoires, with approximately 95% of cluster scores above 0. A few of the identified cytomegalovirus-associated TCR beta chains were confirmed in vitro to be specific for cytomegalovirus antigens. A later analysis lacked HLA typing for the validation cohort, so it scored co-occurrence in that cohort across all 120 repertoires. The classifier was reported to diagnose cytomegalovirus status with high specificity and sensitivity in both the original cohort and the validation cohort. Most TCR sequences were seen in very few donors, while some public TCRs were found in many individuals. The authors suggested that the approach could potentially be extended to other disease states and immunological phenotypes.

Receptor libraries were prepared by the immunoSEQ multiplex PCR assay. The source study handled its data this way. To diagnose cytomegalovirus status from the catalog of TCR beta chain sequences, a statistical classification framework was built. Sourced from immuneACCESS, this table was stored by TCRdb with only in-frame sequences that have V and J called. A share of the clones is absent; for the studies checked, an unresolved V gene accounts for under half, and the remainder has no known explanation. V and J calls and clone size are those listed in that table; D and trimming were worked out from the DNA. The sample profile shows over 200,000 clones; around 90% of them were found once. Clones ranked in the top ten supply just under 3% of the sample. With respect to this clone: The specificity of this receptor is unknown. Base qualities were left out, and no much larger clone turns up one base away.

The donors belonged to the validation cohort of over a hundred subjects, which was separate from the roughly 700-subject first cohort. The chain was built from TRBV28 and TRBJ1-5; TRBD1 fits 7 bases in the junction. The source of this sequence is a young woman in good health and CMV-seronegative. Sequenced input: PBMCs. The CDR3 reads as follows: CASSVHRGRGNQPQHF. The bases read TGTGCCAGCAGTGTACACAGGGGCCGGGGTAATCAGCCCCAGCATTTT.